This TCR beta chain was recovered during a study of identical twins. MiXCR, applied by TCRdb to the 5' RACE reads, yields one record per CDR3 protein. The sample has about 480,000 distinct CDR3 sequences; 14% are singletons. Trimming stripped 3 bases from V and 4 bases from J, with 8 bases between. CDR1 is SGHTS and CDR2 is YDEGEE in the germline V gene. The CDR3 is 12 amino acids. The same specimen was also included in a second study, on yellow fever vaccine responses in identical twins.

V is TRBV5-8 and J is TRBJ2-7; D gene uncertain. This clonotype was obtained from a young woman in good health. Material for sequencing was CD4+ T cells sorted from blood. The CDR3 sequence: CASSSNGYEQYF. The CDR3 DNA reads TGTGCCAGCAGCTCTAACGGTTACGAGCAGTACTTC. Based on the CDR3 plus reference TRBV5-8 and TRBJ2-7, the full variable domain is EAGVTQSPTHLIKTRGQQATLRCSPISGHTSVYWYQQALGLGLQFLLWYDEGEERNRGNFPPRFSGRQFPNYSSELNVNALELEDSALYLCASSSNGYEQYFGPGTRLTVT.